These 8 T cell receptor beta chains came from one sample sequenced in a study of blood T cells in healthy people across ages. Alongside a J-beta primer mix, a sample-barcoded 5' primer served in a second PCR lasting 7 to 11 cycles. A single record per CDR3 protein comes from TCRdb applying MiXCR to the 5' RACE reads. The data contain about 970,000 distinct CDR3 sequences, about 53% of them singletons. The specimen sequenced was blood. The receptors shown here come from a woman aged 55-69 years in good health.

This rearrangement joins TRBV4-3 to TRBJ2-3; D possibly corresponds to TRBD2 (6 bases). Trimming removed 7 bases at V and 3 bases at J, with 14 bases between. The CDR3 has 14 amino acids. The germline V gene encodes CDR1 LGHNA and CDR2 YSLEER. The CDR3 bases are TGCGCCAGCAAACCTCATCGGGGGACAGATACGCAGTATTTT. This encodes CASKPHRGTDTQYF.

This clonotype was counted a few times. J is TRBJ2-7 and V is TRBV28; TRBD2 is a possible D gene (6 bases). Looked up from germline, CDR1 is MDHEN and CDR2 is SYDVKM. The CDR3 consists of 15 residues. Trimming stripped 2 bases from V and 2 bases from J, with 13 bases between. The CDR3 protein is CASSLGAGPPYEQYF. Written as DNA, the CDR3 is TGTGCCAGCAGTTTAGGTGCGGGACCCCCCTACGAGCAGTACTTC.

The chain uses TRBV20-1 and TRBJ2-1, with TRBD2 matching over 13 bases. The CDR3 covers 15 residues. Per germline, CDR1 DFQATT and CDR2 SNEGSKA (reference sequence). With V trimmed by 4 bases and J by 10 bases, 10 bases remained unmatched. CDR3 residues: CSAKAPGLAGLEQFF. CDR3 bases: TGCAGTGCTAAGGCTCCGGGACTAGCGGGATTAGAGCAGTTCTTC.

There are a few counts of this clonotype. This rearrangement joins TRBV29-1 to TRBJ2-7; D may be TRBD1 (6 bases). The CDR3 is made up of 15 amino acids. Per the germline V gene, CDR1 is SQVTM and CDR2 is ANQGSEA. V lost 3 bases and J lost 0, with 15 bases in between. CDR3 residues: CSVESGQGLSYEQYF. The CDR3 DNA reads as TGCAGCGTTGAGTCGGGTCAGGGGCTCTCCTACGAGCAGTACTTC.

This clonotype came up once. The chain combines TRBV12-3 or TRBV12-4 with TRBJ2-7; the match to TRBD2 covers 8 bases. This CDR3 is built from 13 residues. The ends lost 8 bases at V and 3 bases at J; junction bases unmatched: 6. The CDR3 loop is CASCNSGSYEQYF. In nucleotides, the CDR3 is TGTGCCAGCTGTAACAGCGGGAGCTACGAGCAGTACTTC.

In nucleotides, the CDR3 is TGTGCCAGCAGTTACTCGTTCGGGTTCCTGTTTTTT. It is translated as CASSYSFGFLFF. The chain is built from TRBV6-2 or TRBV6-3 and TRBJ2-2; D ambiguous. CDR1 MNHEY and CDR2 SVGEGT come from the germline V gene. V lost 0 bases, J lost 14 bases, and 10 bases lay in between. This CDR3 is built from 12 residues.

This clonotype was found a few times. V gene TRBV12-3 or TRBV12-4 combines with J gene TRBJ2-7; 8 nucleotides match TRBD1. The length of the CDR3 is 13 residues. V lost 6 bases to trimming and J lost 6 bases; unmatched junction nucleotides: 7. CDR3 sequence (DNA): TGTGCCAGCAGCGGACAGGGACGGCGCGAGCAGTACTTC. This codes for CASSGQGRREQYF.

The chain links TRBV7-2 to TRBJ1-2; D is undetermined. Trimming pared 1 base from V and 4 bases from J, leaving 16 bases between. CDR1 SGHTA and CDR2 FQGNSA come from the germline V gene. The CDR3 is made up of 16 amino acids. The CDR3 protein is CASSLESGRPGYGYTF. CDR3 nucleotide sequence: TGTGCCAGCAGCTTAGAGTCTGGGAGACCGGGCTATGGCTACACCTTC. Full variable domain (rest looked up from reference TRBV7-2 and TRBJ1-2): GAGVSQSPSNKVTEKGKDVELRCDPISGHTALYWYRQSLGQGLEFLIYFQGNSAPDKSGLPSDRFSAERTGGSVSTLTIQRTQQEDSAVYLCASSLESGRPGYGYTFGSGTRLTVV.